This T cell receptor (beta chain) emerged from a study of blood T cell repertoires in COVID-19. With 6 bases removed from V and 9 bases from J, the gap between germline ends came to 9 bases. CDR3 length equals 11 residues. CDR1 is MDHEN, CDR2 SYDVKM, per germline. Generated by immunoSEQ multiplex PCR, the TCRdb table keeps only in-frame clones and is missing some. The profile shows 150,000 to 200,000 clones, around 83% of them singletons. This sequence was found in a man in his 70s who had recovered from COVID-19. Sequencing input: peripheral blood. This chain uses TRBV28 with TRBJ1-5; D gene ambiguous. CDR3 bases: TGTGCCAGCAGGTTTCGGGGGCCCCAGCATTTT. Translated: CASRFRGPQHF.